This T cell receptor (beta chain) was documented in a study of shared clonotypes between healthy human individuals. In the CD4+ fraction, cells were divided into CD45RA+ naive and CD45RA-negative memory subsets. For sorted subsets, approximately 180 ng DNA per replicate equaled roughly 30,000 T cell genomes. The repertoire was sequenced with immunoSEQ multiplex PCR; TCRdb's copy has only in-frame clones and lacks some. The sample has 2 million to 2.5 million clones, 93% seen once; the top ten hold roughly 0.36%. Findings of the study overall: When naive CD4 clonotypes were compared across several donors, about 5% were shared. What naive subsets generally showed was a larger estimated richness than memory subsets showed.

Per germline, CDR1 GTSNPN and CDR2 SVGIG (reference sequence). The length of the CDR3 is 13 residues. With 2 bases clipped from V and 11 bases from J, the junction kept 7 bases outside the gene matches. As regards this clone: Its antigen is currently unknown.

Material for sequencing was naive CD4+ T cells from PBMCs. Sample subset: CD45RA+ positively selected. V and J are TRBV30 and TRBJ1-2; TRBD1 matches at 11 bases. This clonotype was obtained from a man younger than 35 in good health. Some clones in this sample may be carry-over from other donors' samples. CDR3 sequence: CAWSHNRDRGYTF. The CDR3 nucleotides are TGTGCCTGGAGTCACAACCGGGACAGGGGGTACACCTTC.